These 29 T cell receptor beta chains originate from one sample sequenced in a study of T cell responses to AZD1222 COVID-19 vaccine. Method: immunoSEQ multiplex PCR; TCRdb's copy keeps in-frame clones and lacks some. The repertoire holds approximately 80,000 clones, over 75% seen once, with roughly 32% in the top ten. The input for sequencing was peripheral blood, taken on day 0 of AZD1222 vaccination. These TCRs come from an adult in good health.

The V gene is TRBV4-3, the J gene TRBJ2-1; TRBD2 aligns across 14 bases. Germline loops: CDR1 LGHNA, CDR2 YSLEER. CDR3 length: 22 residues. The junction had 13 bases not matched to a gene; V was cut back by 0 bases and J by 0 bases. The DNA of the CDR3 is TGCGCCAGCAGCCAAGATCCCATGCCGGGACTAGCGGGAGCTGACTCCTACAATGAGCAGTTCTTC. This gives the protein CASSQDPMPGLAGADSYNEQFF.

The chain uses TRBV5-5 and TRBJ2-7; D assignment may be TRBD1 or TRBD2 (5 bases each). CDR3 length: 13 residues. The ends were cut back, 0 bases at V and 2 bases at J, with 6 bases in the middle. Germline CDR1 SGHKS, CDR2 YYEKEE (reference sequence). The CDR3 reads CASSLGGTYEQYF. CDR3 nucleotide sequence: TGTGCCAGCAGCTTGGGGGGGACCTACGAGCAGTACTTC. Filled out from reference TRBV5-5 and TRBJ2-7, the complete variable domain reads DAGVTQSPTHLIKTRGQQVTLRCSPISGHKSVSWYQQVLGQGPQFIFQYYEKEERGRGNFPDRFSARQFPNYSSELNVNALLLGDSALYLCASSLGGTYEQYFGPGTRLTVT.

J is TRBJ2-7 and V is TRBV4-1; D unclear. The V gene lost 4 bases and the J gene lost 1 base, with 14 bases spanning the gap. The germline V gene has CDR1 MGHRA and CDR2 YSYEKL. This CDR3 region has 15 residues. DNA for the CDR3: TGCGCCAGCAGCCCGTCAGGATCAACTTCCTACGAGCAGTACTTC. Translation gives CASSPSGSTSYEQYF.

The rearrangement uses TRBV5-1 and TRBJ2-1, with unresolved D. Germline CDR1 is SGHRS and CDR2 is YFSETQ. The V end lost 0 bases, the J end lost 0 bases, and 4 bases lay between the germline ends. The CDR3 is made up of 14 amino acids. The CDR3 coding sequence is TGCGCCAGCAGCTTGGAGAGCTCCTACAATGAGCAGTTCTTC. Its translation is CASSLESSYNEQFF.

The table lists this clone with a count of one. V and J are TRBV19 and TRBJ1-2; 7 nucleotides align to TRBD1. The CDR3 contains 16 residues. The germline CDR1 and CDR2 sequences are LNHDA and SQIVND (reference sequence). V trimming: 6 bases; J trimming: 0 bases; junction bases outside the gene matches: 10. This CDR3 reads CASRGTARVANYGYTF. CDR3 bases: TGTGCCAGTAGGGGGACAGCTCGAGTAGCTAACTATGGCTACACCTTC.

V gene TRBV2 combines with J gene TRBJ2-1; TRBD1 agrees at 9 bases. The V gene's germline CDR1 is SNHLY and CDR2 FYNNEI. The V segment lost 8 bases and the J segment 4 bases; nucleotides outside the gene matches: 6. The CDR3 loop spans 14 amino acids. The chain's CDR3 is CASGPGTGYNEQFF. CDR3 in DNA: TGTGCCAGCGGCCCCGGGACAGGGTACAATGAGCAGTTCTTC.

This chain uses TRBV29-1 with TRBJ2-3, with D tentatively TRBD2 (6 bases). Deletions cut 3 bases from V and 1 base from J, with 11 bases between. Germline CDR1 is SQVTM and CDR2 is ANQGSEA. The CDR3 extends over 14 amino acids. CDR3 sequence (DNA): TGCAGCGTTGATGGGGGGAGTGGCACAGATACGCAGTATTTT. Amino acid sequence: CSVDGGSGTDTQYF.

The chain carries TRBV6-5 and TRBJ1-3, with D unresolved. The CDR3 extends over 11 amino acids. The V gene's germline CDR1 is MNHEY and CDR2 SVGAGI. The CDR3 DNA reads as TGTGTGTCGTCCTCTGGAAACACCATATATTTT. It specifies CVSSSGNTIYF.

The chain employs TRBV14 and TRBJ1-3; no definite D call. CDR3 length equals 15 residues. Per germline, CDR1 SGHDN and CDR2 FVKESK. The ends were cut back, 0 bases at V and 0 bases at J, with 6 bases in the middle. The DNA of the CDR3 is TGTGCCAGCAGCCAAGAGGATTACTCTGGAAACACCATATATTTT. The encoded protein is CASSQEDYSGNTIYF.

The rearrangement uses TRBV7-9 and TRBJ1-1; D gene uncertain. Trimming shortened V by 6 bases and J by 1 base, and 9 bases separated the two germline ends. This CDR3 region has 13 residues. Germline V gene sequence: CDR1 SEHNR, CDR2 FQNEAQ (reference sequence). This CDR3 is CASSFVGNTEAFF. CDR3 DNA sequence: TGTGCCAGCAGTTTCGTCGGGAACACTGAAGCTTTCTTT.

This clone was recorded once. V usage is TRBV5-1 and J usage is TRBJ2-7; D gene unclear. V lost 0 bases and J lost 3, with 7 bases in between. The CDR3 is 13 amino acids. The germline V gene has CDR1 SGHRS and CDR2 YFSETQ. The CDR3 bases are TGCGCCAGCAGCTTGGGTAGGGACTACGAGCAGTACTTC. This gives the protein CASSLGRDYEQYF.

CDR3: CASSSETARQETQYF. The CDR3 nucleotides are TGCGCCAGCAGCTCGGAGACAGCCCGCCAAGAGACCCAGTACTTC. V is TRBV5-1 and J is TRBJ2-5, with D maybe TRBD1 (5 bases). CDR1 and CDR2 from the germline V gene are SGHRS and YFSETQ. The CDR3 spans 15 residues. Trimming pared 3 bases from V and 1 base from J, leaving 13 bases between. The complete variable domain, with remaining parts taken from reference TRBV5-1 and TRBJ2-5, reads KAGVTQTPRYLIKTRGQQVTLSCSPISGHRSVSWYQQTPGQGLQFLFEYFSETQRNKGNFPGRFSGRQFSNSRSEMNVSTLELGDSALYLCASSSETARQETQYFGPGTRLLVL.

In its sample, this clone was seen once. The V and J genes are TRBV7-2 and TRBJ1-4; the match to TRBD1 covers 9 bases. From germline, CDR1 is SGHTA and CDR2 FQGNSA. The J segment lost 8 bases and the V segment lost 3 bases, leaving 13 bases of the junction unmatched. The CDR3 extends over 17 amino acids. The CDR3 reads CASSLVVLGQGGEKLFF. Written as DNA, the CDR3 is TGTGCCAGCAGCTTGGTTGTTCTGGGACAGGGTGGCGAAAAACTGTTTTTT.

The chain carries TRBV9 and TRBJ2-7; D might be TRBD2 (6 bases). Deletions cut 4 bases from V and 5 bases from J, with 16 bases between. The CDR3 is 14 amino acids. Germline loops: CDR1 SGDLS, CDR2 YYNGEE. The CDR3 loop is CASSYSTSFNEQYF. In nucleotides, the CDR3 is TGTGCCAGCAGCTATTCGACTAGTTTCAACGAGCAGTACTTC.

This chain links TRBV7-9 with TRBJ1-5; 10 bases agree with TRBD1. CDR1 SEHNR and CDR2 FQNEAQ come from the germline V gene (reference sequence). V shed 4 bases and J 8 bases; nucleotides not matched to a gene: 5. The CDR3 spans 14 residues. CDR3 amino acids: CASSSDRGMEPQHF. CDR3 sequence (DNA): TGTGCCAGCAGCTCGGACAGGGGGATGGAGCCCCAGCATTTT.

The chain couples TRBV6-4 to TRBJ2-3, with 7 bases fitting TRBD2. This CDR3 has 16 amino acids. Germline V gene data show CDR1 as MRHNA and CDR2 as SNTAGT. V was pared by 1 base and J by 0 bases, with 4 bases of the junction left unmatched. The CDR3, as DNA: TGTGCCAGCAGTGACTGGGCGGGAGTAAGCACAGATACGCAGTATTTT. This translates into CASSDWAGVSTDTQYF.

J is TRBJ2-1 and V is TRBV11-1; D is unclear. The CDR3 length is 12 residues. V was clipped by 6 bases and J by 6 bases, with 9 bases between them. The germline V gene encodes CDR1 SGHAT and CDR2 FQDESV (reference sequence). For the CDR3, the DNA is TGTGCCAGCAGGCTATCGACCAATGAGCAGTTCTTC. Its protein product is CASRLSTNEQFF.

The chain is built from TRBV6-5 and TRBJ2-7; 8 nucleotides match TRBD2. This CDR3 has 13 amino acids. Germline V gene lookup returns CDR1 MNHEY and CDR2 SVGAGI. With V trimmed by 7 bases and J by 2 bases, 4 bases remained unmatched. Written as DNA, the CDR3 is TGTGCCAGCAAACCCGGGAGGGCCTACGAGCAGTACTTC. Translated, it gives CASKPGRAYEQYF.

The CDR3 bases are TGTGCCAGCTCACCCCCCGGGACTGGCCGGTTATCCTACGAGCAGTACTTC. Amino acids: CASSPPGTGRLSYEQYF. This sequence joins TRBV18 and TRBJ2-7, with D tentatively TRBD2 (6 bases). Trimming cost V 3 bases and J 1 base, with 19 bases left between them. The CDR3 sequence is 17 residues long. Per germline, CDR1 KGHSH and CDR2 LQKENI. The whole variable domain, remainder taken from reference TRBV18 and TRBJ2-7, is NAGVMQNPRHLVRRRGQEARLRCSPMKGHSHVYWYRQLPEEGLKFMVYLQKENIIDESGMPKERFSAEFPKEGPSILRIQQVVRGDSAAYFCASSPPGTGRLSYEQYFGPGTRLTVT.

V gene TRBV20-1 combines with J gene TRBJ2-7, with 12 bases lining up with TRBD2. The CDR3 is 15 residues long. Germline V gene lookup returns CDR1 DFQATT and CDR2 SNEGSKA (reference sequence). J lost 5 bases, V lost 3 bases, and 8 bases had no gene match. Here the CDR3 reads CSASRASGRANEQYF. CDR3 coding DNA: TGCAGTGCTAGTAGGGCTAGCGGGAGGGCCAACGAGCAGTACTTC.

The V and J genes are TRBV7-2 and TRBJ2-3, with D perhaps assigned TRBD1 or TRBD2 (5 bases each). The germline V gene has CDR1 SGHTA and CDR2 FQGNSA. Trimming shortened V by 1 base and J by 6 bases, and 11 bases separated the two germline ends. There are 14 residues in the CDR3. CDR3 in amino acids: CASSLDVGTDTQYF. CDR3 nucleotide sequence: TGTGCCAGCAGCTTAGATGTGGGGACCGATACGCAGTATTTT.

The chain is built from TRBV3-1 (or the pseudogene TRBV3-2) and TRBJ1-4; D may be TRBD1 (6 bases). CDR1 LGHDT and CDR2 YNNKEL come from the germline V gene (reference sequence). CDR3 length: 16 amino acids. V was shortened by 0 bases and J by 0 bases, with 8 bases between the two germline ends. CDR3 sequence reads: CASSQERDTTNEKLFF. CDR3 sequence (DNA): TGTGCCAGCAGCCAAGAAAGGGACACAACTAATGAAAAACTGTTTTTT.

The chain couples TRBV28 to TRBJ2-1; 9 bases line up with TRBD1. The CDR3 extends over 16 amino acids. Germline values: CDR1 MDHEN, CDR2 SYDVKM. V was clipped by 4 bases and J by 8 bases; unmatched bases: 12. The CDR3 loop is CASSSAGTGFRDEQFF. CDR3 in DNA: TGTGCCAGCAGTTCGGCGGGGACAGGGTTTCGTGATGAGCAGTTCTTC.

This sequence joins TRBV2 and TRBJ2-1; D remains ambiguous. V dropped 2 bases and J dropped 2 bases, with 1 base sitting between them. The CDR3 consists of 12 residues. CDR1 is SNHLY, CDR2 FYNNEI, per germline. In nucleotides, the CDR3 is TGTGCCAGCAGTGAAACCTACAATGAGCAGTTCTTC. Protein: CASSETYNEQFF.

This chain joins TRBV7-2 and TRBJ2-1, with 8 bases aligning to TRBD1. Germline V lookup: CDR1 SGHTA, CDR2 FQGNSA. J was trimmed by 6 bases and V by 5 bases; bases with no gene match: 3. The CDR3 has 13 residues. This chain's CDR3 is CASSGTGFNEQFF. The CDR3 DNA reads TGTGCCAGCAGCGGGACAGGATTCAATGAGCAGTTCTTC. The full variable domain, with the rest looked up from reference TRBV7-2 and TRBJ2-1, is GAGVSQSPSNKVTEKGKDVELRCDPISGHTALYWYRQSLGQGLEFLIYFQGNSAPDKSGLPSDRFSAERTGGSVSTLTIQRTQQEDSAVYLCASSGTGFNEQFFGPGTRLTVL.

The chain has TRBV7-2 and TRBJ2-3; D tentatively reads TRBD1 or TRBD2 (6 bases each). The CDR3 sequence is 15 residues long. Trimming stripped 4 bases from V and 5 bases from J, with 16 bases between. The germline V gene has CDR1 SGHTA and CDR2 FQGNSA. The CDR3: CASSSGAGMGDTQYF. CDR3 DNA sequence: TGTGCCAGCAGCTCAGGGGCGGGAATGGGAGATACGCAGTATTTT.

This sequence joins TRBV4-3 and TRBJ2-4; D might be TRBD1 or TRBD2, each matching 5 bases. Trimming left V 1 base short and J 3 bases short, with 16 bases between. Germline CDR1 is LGHNA and CDR2 is YSLEER. CDR3 length: 17 amino acids. CDR3 residues: CASSQVVGGQGKNIQYF. CDR3 sequence (DNA): TGCGCCAGCAGCCAAGTTGTCGGCGGGCAGGGCAAAAACATTCAGTACTTC.

The rearrangement joins TRBV3-1 (or the pseudogene TRBV3-2) to TRBJ2-2; no reliable D call. From germline, CDR1 is LGHDT and CDR2 YNNKEL (reference sequence). The CDR3 covers 13 residues. Trimming pared 4 bases from V and 6 bases from J, leaving 9 bases between. CDR3 nucleotides: TGTGCCAGCAGCCTGTTCTGGTCCGGGGAGCTGTTTTTT. Protein: CASSLFWSGELFF.

CDR3 sequence reads: CASSRDRGDYGYTF. The CDR3 region has the DNA TGTGCCAGTAGTAGGGACAGGGGTGACTATGGCTACACCTTC. The chain couples TRBV19 to TRBJ1-2; 10 positions agree with TRBD1. The germline gives CDR1 LNHDA, CDR2 SQIVND (reference sequence). This CDR3 has 14 residues. Germline trimming cut 4 bases from V and 3 bases from J; bases unmatched to any gene: 2.